This is a list of T cell receptor beta chains from one sample in a study of blood T cell repertoires in COVID-19. Profiled with immunoSEQ multiplex PCR; TCRdb holds only in-frame clones, not every one. In the table there are roughly 170,000 clones, around 84% of which are singletons. Sequencing was performed on peripheral blood. Receptors were obtained from a woman in her fifties or sixties with COVID-19, enrolled during active disease. The CDR3 runs from the conserved cysteine through the conserved F or W. The D gene is left open where the match is weak. Size is stated for part of the rows, as once, few or many counts, or as a class when the clone is expanded.

J gene,clone size,CDR3 length,D gene,V gene,CDR3 DNA,CDR3 protein
TRBJ2-1,.,16,TRBD2,TRBV19,TGTGCCAGTAGTATAGTGGAACTAGCGGAGCTCAATGAGCAGTTCTTC,CASSIVELAELNEQFF
TRBJ2-2,.,18,TRBD1,TRBV4-1,TGCGCCAGCAGCACAGGGACAGGGGGGTTTTGGAGGACCGGGGAGCTGTTTTTT,CASSTGTGGFWRTGELFF
TRBJ1-3,.,17,.,TRBV4-3,TGCGCCAGCAGCCATCTGGGTAGGGGAAGCTCTGGAAACACCATATATTTT,CASSHLGRGSSGNTIYF
TRBJ2-7,.,14,.,TRBV28,TGTGCCAGCAGTTTAACCCCCCCCGGGGACGAGCAGTACTTC,CASSLTPPGDEQYF
TRBJ1-1,.,14,.,TRBV18,TGTGCCAGCTCCCCAACAGACCTTAACACTGAAGCTTTCTTT,CASSPTDLNTEAFF
TRBJ2-7,.,12,.,TRBV13,TGTGCCAGCAGCCCGTTGGGGGCAGGGCAGTACTTC,CASSPLGAGQYF
TRBJ2-6,.,14,.,TRBV7-3,TGTGCCAGCAGCTTAAATCCGGGGACCAACGTCCTGACTTTC,CASSLNPGTNVLTF
TRBJ2-7,.,15,.,TRBV7-6,TGTGCCAGCAGCTTAGGGGGCAGGGGACCCCTCGAGCAGTACTTC,CASSLGGRGPLEQYF
TRBJ2-3,few,13,.,TRBV7-9,TGTGCCAGCAGCTATACAGGGTCAGATACGCAGTATTTT,CASSYTGSDTQYF
TRBJ2-2,.,13,.,TRBV28,TGTGCCAGCACCCGCCGGCGGACCGGGGAGCTGTTTTTT,CASTRRRTGELFF
TRBJ2-3,.,14,TRBD1,TRBV20-1,TGCAGTGCTAGTGGACAGGCCAAGAAGGATACGCAGTATTTT,CSASGQAKKDTQYF
TRBJ1-1,.,17,TRBD1,TRBV4-2,TGTGCCAGCAGCCAAGAACTTAGGACAGGGATGAACACTGAAGCTTTCTTT,CASSQELRTGMNTEAFF
TRBJ1-1,.,14,.,TRBV2,TGTGCCAGCAGCCCATCGACGGGTTTTACTGAGGCTTTCTTT,CASSPSTGFTEAFF
TRBJ2-5,.,15,TRBD1,TRBV5-4,TGTGCCAGCACTGCCACGACGGACAGGCAAGAGACCCAGTACTTC,CASTATTDRQETQYF
TRBJ2-5,.,13,.,TRBV3-1/TRBV3-2,TGTGCCAGCAGCCAAGAGCTGAGTTCGACCCAGTACTTC,CASSQELSSTQYF
TRBJ2-7,.,15,.,TRBV18,TGTGCCAGCTCCCTGTACGCGGACAGCTCCTACGAGCAGTACTTC,CASSLYADSSYEQYF
TRBJ2-2,.,13,.,TRBV12-3/TRBV12-4,TGTGCCAGCCCGGAGCCCCTAACCGGGGAGCTGTTTTTT,CASPEPLTGELFF
TRBJ2-3,.,16,.,TRBV14,TGTGCCAGCAGCCAAGGAGGCTACATAAGCACAGATACGCAGTATTTT,CASSQGGYISTDTQYF
TRBJ1-1,few,20,.,TRBV5-4,TGTGCCAGCAGCTTACTCCCCACCCTAATAGAACAGGGCCTATACACTGAAGCTTTCTTT,CASSLLPTLIEQGLYTEAFF
TRBJ1-2,.,15,TRBD1,TRBV29-1,TGCAGCGTTGAGATTGGACAGGTCTATAACTATGGCTACACCTTC,CSVEIGQVYNYGYTF